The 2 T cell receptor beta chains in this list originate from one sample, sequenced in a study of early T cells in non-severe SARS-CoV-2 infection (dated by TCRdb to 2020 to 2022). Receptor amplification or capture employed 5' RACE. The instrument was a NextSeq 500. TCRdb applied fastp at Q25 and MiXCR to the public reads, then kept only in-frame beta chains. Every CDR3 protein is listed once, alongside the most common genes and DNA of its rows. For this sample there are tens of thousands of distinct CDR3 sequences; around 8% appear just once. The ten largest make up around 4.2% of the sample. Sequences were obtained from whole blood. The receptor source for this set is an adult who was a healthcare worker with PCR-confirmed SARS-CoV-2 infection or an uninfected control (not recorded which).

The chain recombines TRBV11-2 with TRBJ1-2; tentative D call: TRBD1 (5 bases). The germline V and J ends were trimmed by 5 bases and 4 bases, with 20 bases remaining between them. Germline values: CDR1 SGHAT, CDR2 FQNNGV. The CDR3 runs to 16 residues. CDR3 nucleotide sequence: TGTGCCAGCAGCCCCCTTCGGGGACGGACTAGCTATGGCTACACCTTC. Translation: CASSPLRGRTSYGYTF.

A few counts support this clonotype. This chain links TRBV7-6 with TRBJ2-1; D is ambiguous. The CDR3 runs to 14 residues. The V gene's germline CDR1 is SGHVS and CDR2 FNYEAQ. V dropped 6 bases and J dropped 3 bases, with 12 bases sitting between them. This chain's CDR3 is CASSPKVLYNEQFF. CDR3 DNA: TGTGCCAGCAGTCCAAAAGTCCTCTACAATGAGCAGTTCTTC.